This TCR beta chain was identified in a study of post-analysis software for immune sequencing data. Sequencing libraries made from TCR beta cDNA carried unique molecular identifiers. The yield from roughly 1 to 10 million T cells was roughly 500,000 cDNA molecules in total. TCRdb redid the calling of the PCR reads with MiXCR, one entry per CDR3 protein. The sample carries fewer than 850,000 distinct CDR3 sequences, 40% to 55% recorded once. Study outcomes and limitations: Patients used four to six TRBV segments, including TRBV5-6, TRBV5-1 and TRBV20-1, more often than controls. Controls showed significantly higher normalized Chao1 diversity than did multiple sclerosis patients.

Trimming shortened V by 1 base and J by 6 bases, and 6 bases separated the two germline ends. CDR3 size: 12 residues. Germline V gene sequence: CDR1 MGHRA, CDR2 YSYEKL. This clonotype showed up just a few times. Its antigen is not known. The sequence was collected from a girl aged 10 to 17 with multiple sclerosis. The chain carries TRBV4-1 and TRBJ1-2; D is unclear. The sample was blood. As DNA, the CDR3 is TGCGCCAGCAGCCAAGGTAGGGATGGCTACACCTTC. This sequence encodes CASSQGRDGYTF.